Following are 25 T cell receptor beta chains from one sample sequenced in a study of cytomegalovirus exposure and HLA in healthy donors. Both 60 Vbeta primers and 13 Jbeta primers went into the PCR. Using immunoSEQ multiplex PCR, the repertoire was profiled, and TCRdb retains in-frame clones only, with some absent. The sample gives some 120,000 clones, 77% of which show up once; around 3.5% is in the top ten. The sample was PBMCs. The origin of the receptors is a human donor in good health.

V is TRBV6-1 and J is TRBJ2-7; D may be TRBD1 (6 bases). This CDR3 is 14 amino acids long. Trimming cost V 2 bases and J 3 bases, with 11 bases left between them. Germline V lookup: CDR1 MNHNS, CDR2 SASEGT. The CDR3 sequence is CASSEYNRDYEQYF. The CDR3 DNA reads as TGTGCCAGCAGTGAATATAACAGGGACTACGAGCAGTACTTC.

The chain links TRBV18 to TRBJ2-7; the match to TRBD1 covers 7 bases. This CDR3 is 14 amino acids long. Trimming removed 3 bases from V and 3 bases from J; junction bases left unmatched: 5. Germline CDR1 and CDR2: KGHSH and LQKENI. Here the CDR3 reads CASSPGQSVYEQYF. DNA for the CDR3: TGTGCCAGCTCACCGGGACAGTCGGTCTACGAGCAGTACTTC. Variable domain in full (rest from reference TRBV18 and TRBJ2-7): NAGVMQNPRHLVRRRGQEARLRCSPMKGHSHVYWYRQLPEEGLKFMVYLQKENIIDESGMPKERFSAEFPKEGPSILRIQQVVRGDSAAYFCASSPGQSVYEQYFGPGTRLTVT.

The J gene is TRBJ2-1, the V gene TRBV6-6; 11 positions match TRBD2. CDR3 length: 14 amino acids. CDR1 and CDR2 from the germline V gene are MNHNY and SVGAGI (reference sequence). V lost 3 bases and J lost 8; bases outside the gene matches: 3. The CDR3 sequence: CASSYTSGSYEQFF. The CDR3 DNA reads as TGTGCCAGCAGTTATACTAGCGGGAGCTATGAGCAGTTCTTC.

The chain links TRBV7-6 to TRBJ2-1; D is possibly TRBD2 (6 bases). Trimming shortened V by 2 bases and J by 0 bases, and 8 bases separated the two germline ends. The CDR3 totals 15 residues. Germline V gene sequence: CDR1 SGHVS, CDR2 FNYEAQ. The CDR3 DNA is TGTGCCAGCAGCTTACTCGGGAGCTCCTACAATGAGCAGTTCTTC. Its translation: CASSLLGSSYNEQFF.

This clone appeared a single time. This rearrangement joins TRBV27 to TRBJ1-6; 8 bases match TRBD1. CDR3 length equals 18 residues. In germline, CDR1 is MNHEY, CDR2 SMNVEV (reference sequence). The V gene end was trimmed by 2 bases and the J gene end by 5 bases; junction bases not matched to a gene: 11. CDR3 coding DNA: TGTGCCAGCAGTTTACAAAGTCGGCAGGGGGCACATAATTCACCCCTCCACTTT. It yields the protein CASSLQSRQGAHNSPLHF.

The rearrangement uses TRBV4-1 and TRBJ1-3, with TRBD1 matching 7 bases. The V and J ends lost 4 bases and 4 bases, in that order; junction bases with no gene match: 4. Germline CDR1 MGHRA, CDR2 YSYEKL. CDR3 size: 14 residues. The CDR3, as DNA: TGCGCCAGCAGCCCGACAGGGATAGGAAACACCATATATTTT. Translated: CASSPTGIGNTIYF.

This clone was picked up one time. The rearrangement links TRBV28 to TRBJ1-1; 7 bases are shared with TRBD1. CDR1 and CDR2 from the germline V gene are MDHEN and SYDVKM. The junction had 5 bases not matched to a gene; V was cut back by 6 bases and J by 1 base. The CDR3 covers 14 residues. The CDR3 is CASRKTGTNTEAFF. The CDR3 DNA reads as TGTGCCAGCAGGAAGACAGGGACGAACACTGAAGCTTTCTTT.

The chain is built from TRBV11-2 and TRBJ1-3; D gene unclear. This CDR3 is built from 14 residues. V gave up 6 bases and J gave up 0 bases, with 9 bases separating them. Germline lookup yields CDR1 SGHAT and CDR2 FQNNGV. The CDR3 loop is CASSPQVSGNTIYF. CDR3 coding DNA: TGTGCCAGCAGTCCTCAGGTCTCTGGAAACACCATATATTTT. The entire variable domain, with the rest obtained from reference TRBV11-2 and TRBJ1-3, is as follows: EAGVAQSPRYKIIEKRQSVAFWCNPISGHATLYWYQQILGQGPKLLIQFQNNGVVDDSQLPKDRFSAERLKGVDSTLKIQPAKLEDSAVYLCASSPQVSGNTIYFGEGSWLTVV.

The V call is TRBV2, the J call TRBJ2-5; TRBD1 aligns across 7 bases. V shed 9 bases, J shed 2 bases, and the junction held 3 bases outside the gene matches. Germline assignment: CDR1 SNHLY and CDR2 FYNNEI. The CDR3 sequence is 12 residues long. The CDR3 DNA reads TGTGCCAGTGGGACAGCTCAAGAGACCCAGTACTTC. As protein: CASGTAQETQYF.

In DNA, the CDR3 is TGTGCCAGCAGTTCCCCCGTACTAGCGGGAGCCAAACCCTACGAGCAGTACTTC. As protein: CASSSPVLAGAKPYEQYF. The rearrangement joins TRBV28 to TRBJ2-7; 11 nucleotides match TRBD2. V was pared by 4 bases and J by 2 bases, with 13 bases of the junction left unmatched. The length of the CDR3 is 18 residues. The germline CDR1 and CDR2 sequences are MDHEN and SYDVKM.

V usage is TRBV7-6 and J usage is TRBJ1-1; D may be TRBD1 (5 bases). Germline CDR1 reads SGHVS; CDR2 reads FNYEAQ. The CDR3 runs to 14 residues. V lost 6 bases, J lost 1 base, and 12 bases lay in between. The CDR3 DNA follows: TGTGCCAGCAGAGGAAGGCAGGGGAACACTGAAGCTTTCTTT. This sequence encodes CASRGRQGNTEAFF.

The rearrangement joins TRBV5-1 to TRBJ1-2, with D perhaps TRBD1 (6 bases). Germline-derived CDR1 and CDR2 are SGHRS and YFSETQ. The CDR3 length is 15 residues. Deletions cut 0 bases from V and 8 bases from J, with 17 bases between. The CDR3 loop reads CASSLVAGDLQGYTF. The CDR3 coding sequence is TGCGCCAGCAGCTTGGTGGCAGGGGATCTTCAGGGCTACACCTTC.

The V gene is TRBV7-2, the J gene TRBJ2-7; no reliable D call. Trimming removed 5 bases at V and 2 bases at J, with 19 bases between. The CDR3 runs 16 residues. Germline V gene data show CDR1 as SGHTA and CDR2 as FQGNSA. The DNA for the CDR3 is TGTGCCAGCAGCCAAGTTACCAGTGACTCCACCTACGAGCAGTACTTC. Encoded protein: CASSQVTSDSTYEQYF.

The chain carries TRBV5-6 and TRBJ1-6, with TRBD1 identical over 11 bases. Looked up from germline, CDR1 is SGHDT and CDR2 is YYEEEE. The length of the CDR3 is 17 residues. The trim removed 4 bases at V and 0 bases at J, leaving 3 bases unmatched. This CDR3 reads CASSLGTGGSYNSPLHF. Written as DNA, the CDR3 is TGTGCCAGCAGCCTCGGGACAGGGGGCTCCTATAATTCACCCCTCCACTTT.

The chain employs TRBV6-6 and TRBJ2-5, with D perhaps matching TRBD2 (5 bases). Trimming took 3 bases from V and 1 from J, leaving 9 bases between them. CDR1 is MNHNY and CDR2 is SVGAGI in the germline V gene (reference sequence). This CDR3 is built from 14 residues. DNA for the CDR3: TGTGCCAGCAGTTATAGGGAGCCCCAAGAGACCCAGTACTTC. This gives the protein CASSYREPQETQYF.

The chain employs TRBV5-6 and TRBJ2-7; D is possibly TRBD2 (5 bases). The length of the CDR3 is 16 residues. V shed 0 bases and J shed 2 bases, with 15 bases lying between them. Germline values: CDR1 SGHDT, CDR2 YYEEEE. The CDR3 reads CASSLAGNAGPYEQYF. CDR3 bases: TGTGCCAGCAGCTTGGCCGGGAACGCCGGCCCCTACGAGCAGTACTTC. Drawing the rest from reference TRBV5-6 and TRBJ2-7, the complete variable domain is DAGVTQSPTHLIKTRGQQVTLRCSPKSGHDTVSWYQQALGQGPQFIFQYYEEEERQRGNFPDRFSGHQFPNYSSELNVNALLLGDSALYLCASSLAGNAGPYEQYFGPGTRLTVT.

This clone was recorded a few times. The chain carries TRBV5-1 and TRBJ1-2, with a tentative D call TRBD1 (5 bases). The CDR3 contains 14 residues. Germline CDR1 SGHRS, CDR2 YFSETQ. V shed 4 bases and J shed 6 bases, with 16 bases lying between them. CDR3 in amino acids: CASSNPGGVNGYTF. The CDR3 nucleotides are TGCGCCAGCAGCAATCCCGGGGGGGTGAATGGCTACACCTTC.

The rearrangement links TRBV7-8 to TRBJ1-2; D may be TRBD1 (5 bases). The CDR3 loop spans 18 amino acids. In germline, CDR1 is SGHVS, CDR2 FQNEAQ. Trimming took off 0 bases at V and 7 bases at J, with 24 bases between the two ends. The CDR3 sequence is CASSLAGVRGEGKGGYTF. CDR3 nucleotides: TGTGCCAGCAGCTTAGCCGGGGTTCGGGGGGAGGGGAAAGGTGGCTACACCTTC.

This chain uses TRBV19 with TRBJ2-1, with a possible D match to TRBD1 (5 bases). The CDR3 contains 14 residues. Between the trimmed V and J ends, which lost 3 bases and 5 bases, there was a span of 11 bases. Germline V gene data show CDR1 as LNHDA and CDR2 as SQIVND (reference sequence). The CDR3 nucleotides read TGTGCCAGTAGTATGGCCGACAGAGACAATGAGCAGTTCTTC. Residues: CASSMADRDNEQFF.

The chain combines TRBV10-3 with TRBJ2-3; 12 nucleotides match TRBD2. The CDR3 loop spans 15 amino acids. CDR1 and CDR2 from the germline V gene are ENHRY and SYGVKD. V trimming: 7 bases; J trimming: 4 bases; junction bases outside the gene matches: 6. CDR3 loop: CAIKRTSGTADTQYF. The CDR3 bases are TGTGCCATCAAGAGGACTAGCGGGACAGCAGATACGCAGTATTTT.

The chain uses TRBV2 and TRBJ1-2; 8 bases map to TRBD1. V lost 2 bases and J lost 8; bases outside the gene matches: 7. This CDR3 has 14 residues. Germline CDR1 SNHLY, CDR2 FYNNEI. In nucleotides, the CDR3 is TGTGCCAGCAGTGAATCCGGACAGGGAGGCGGCTACACCTTC. Translation: CASSESGQGGGYTF.

This chain uses TRBV6-6 with TRBJ1-4; D not certain. CDR1 is MNHNY and CDR2 is SVGAGI in the germline V gene (reference sequence). Trimming removed 10 bases from V and 8 bases from J, with 20 bases in between. CDR3 length equals 14 residues. CDR3 region: CATHLDRTEEKLFF. The CDR3 nucleotides read TGTGCCACCCACTTAGACCGAACGGAGGAAAAACTGTTTTTT.

The rearrangement links TRBV27 to TRBJ1-1; perhaps TRBD1 as D (5 bases). The V and J ends lost 3 bases and 5 bases respectively, with 13 bases between them. This CDR3 has 14 residues. Per the germline V gene, CDR1 is MNHEY and CDR2 is SMNVEV (reference sequence). Here the CDR3 reads CASSLRGVGTEAFF. CDR3 DNA: TGTGCCAGCAGTTTGCGGGGGGTCGGAACTGAAGCTTTCTTT.

This clone was observed a handful of times. The chain links TRBV5-5 to TRBJ1-2; possible D gene TRBD1, 6 bases. The CDR3 extends over 17 amino acids. V shed 9 bases and J shed 5 bases, with 29 bases lying between them. Per germline, CDR1 SGHKS and CDR2 YYEKEE (reference sequence). As DNA, the CDR3 is TGTGCCACAAGCCCTTTTGTTCCGACAGGACCCGGGTATGGCTACACCTTC. It specifies CATSPFVPTGPGYGYTF.

The CDR3 nucleotides read TGTGCCAGCAGTTACTCGGGTGGAGGGGGGGATGAAAAACTGTTTTTT. Translating it yields CASSYSGGGGDEKLFF. The V and J genes are TRBV6-5 and TRBJ1-4, with a possible D match to TRBD1 (6 bases). Germline V gene sequence: CDR1 MNHEY, CDR2 SVGAGI. The CDR3 totals 16 residues. The germline V and J ends were trimmed by 0 bases and 6 bases, with 14 bases remaining between them.